The clone carrying this TCR beta chain occurred many times. The antigen is not known. This entry belongs to a study of molecular identifiers for immune sequencing clone quantification. The study's findings and limits: Barcode collisions between identical TCR molecules could shrink estimates of highly expanded clone sizes. Over 99% of effector molecules, yet under 1% of naive-cell molecules, were held by clones above 20 RNA copies.

This CDR3 region has 12 residues. V dropped 2 bases and J dropped 6 bases, with 5 bases sitting between them. The germline gives CDR1 SGHTA, CDR2 FQGNSA. Bulk TCR library preparation followed previously described methods with listed TCR primers. TCRdb itself ran the PCR reads through MiXCR, one entry per CDR3 protein. Of 70,000 to 95,000 distinct CDR3 sequences detected, 19% appear once; the ten largest clones hold 0.7% to 0.95%. The sequencing sample was made of naive CD8+ T cells from blood, with Jurkat cell RNA spiked in. The subset was: FACS-sorted CD8+CD4-CCR7+CD45RA+ naive T cells. This receptor was taken from a human donor in good health. Some libraries in this study had Jurkat cell RNA spiked in. J is TRBJ2-1 and V is TRBV7-2; D remains ambiguous. The CDR3 region is CASSLTGNEQFF. The CDR3 region has the DNA TGTGCCAGCAGCTTAACCGGCAATGAGCAGTTCTTC.